These 21 T cell receptor beta chains were all obtained from the same sample, sequenced in a study. TCRdb ran MiXCR on the RT-PCR reads and lists one entry per CDR3 protein. Of approximately 720,000 distinct CDR3 sequences listed, 13% to 15% are singletons. The specimen was memory CD4+ T cells from blood. The receptors were gathered from a female donor in good health, serving as a healthy control.

The genes are TRBV7-9 and TRBJ2-1; 7 bases are a match to TRBD2. CDR1 and CDR2 (germline): SEHNR, FQNEAQ (reference sequence). This CDR3 has 15 residues. The trim removed 7 bases at V and 1 base at J, leaving 7 bases unmatched. CDR3 DNA sequence: TGTGCCAGCACGGGAGGCTACGCATCCTACAATGAGCAGTTCTTC. Translating it yields CASTGGYASYNEQFF.

This clonotype was picked up a small number of times. This sequence joins TRBV15 and TRBJ2-1; D is possibly TRBD2 (5 bases). The CDR3 is 15 amino acids. Between the trimmed V and J ends, which lost 9 bases and 2 bases, there was a span of 17 bases. The germline V gene has CDR1 LNHNV and CDR2 YYDKDF (reference sequence). The CDR3 DNA follows: TGTGCCACTCAGTCCGGGCGAGGGACCTACAATGAGCAGTTCTTC. Translation: CATQSGRGTYNEQFF.

This chain connects TRBV25-1 to TRBJ1-4, with D uncertain. Germline V CDR1 and CDR2: MGHDK, SYGVNS. V shed 6 bases and J shed 5 bases, with 13 bases lying between them. The CDR3 covers 14 residues. In DNA, the CDR3 is TGTGCCAGCAGCAATGGGCAAGAGAATGAAAAACTGTTTTTT. Translated, it gives CASSNGQENEKLFF.

In this sample, this clonotype turned up a few times. V is TRBV4-3 and J is TRBJ2-1, with TRBD2 as a possible D gene (5 bases). The CDR3 totals 15 residues. Germline CDR1 LGHNA, CDR2 YSLEER. The V end lost 1 base, the J end lost 1 base, and 8 bases lay between the germline ends. CDR3 sequence reads: CASSQVGVSYNEQFF. CDR3 DNA sequence: TGCGCCAGCAGCCAAGTGGGAGTTTCCTACAATGAGCAGTTCTTC.

The rearrangement links TRBV20-1 to TRBJ2-6, with D perhaps TRBD1 (5 bases). Trimming took 2 bases from V and 0 from J, leaving 11 bases between them. The length of the CDR3 is 16 residues. Germline V gene lookup returns CDR1 DFQATT and CDR2 SNEGSKA (reference sequence). In nucleotides, the CDR3 is TGCAGTGCTAGAAGTCCAGGGCTCTCTGGGGCCAACGTCCTGACTTTC. Translated: CSARSPGLSGANVLTF.

The table lists this clonotype with a few counts. The rearrangement joins TRBV5-1 to TRBJ2-1, with D maybe TRBD2 (7 bases). The CDR3 is made up of 18 amino acids. With 0 bases removed from V and 6 bases from J, the gap between germline ends came to 22 bases. CDR1 is SGHRS, CDR2 YFSETQ, per germline. This CDR3 is CASSLEPWGGGGINEQFF. CDR3 nucleotides: TGCGCCAGCAGCTTGGAACCATGGGGGGGCGGGGGTATCAATGAGCAGTTCTTC.

In this sample, this clonotype turned up many times. The chain carries TRBV10-3 and TRBJ2-1; 7 bases align to TRBD1. Looked up from germline, CDR1 is ENHRY and CDR2 is SYGVKD. CDR3 length: 13 residues. Unmatched junction bases numbered 5, after V lost 7 bases and J lost 5 bases. The chain's CDR3 is CAITQGMDNEQFF. The CDR3 DNA reads TGTGCCATCACACAGGGGATGGACAATGAGCAGTTCTTC.

The V and J genes are TRBV30 and TRBJ1-2; D possibly corresponds to TRBD1 (6 bases). V lost 3 bases and J 7 bases, leaving 15 bases between the germline ends. Germline lookup yields CDR1 GTSNPN and CDR2 SVGIG (reference sequence). The length of the CDR3 is 13 residues. The CDR3 loop reads CAWSPAGVSGYTF. CDR3 nucleotide sequence: TGTGCCTGGAGCCCAGCAGGGGTCAGTGGCTACACCTTC.

The gene calls are TRBV5-1 and TRBJ2-5, with D possibly being TRBD2 (6 bases). Germline assignment: CDR1 SGHRS and CDR2 YFSETQ. V shed 2 bases and J shed 1 base, with 12 bases lying between them. The CDR3 is 15 residues long. CDR3 nucleotides: TGCGCCAGCAGCTTTGGGGACTCCCCCCAAGAGACCCAGTACTTC. Translation: CASSFGDSPQETQYF. The full variable domain, rest sourced from reference TRBV5-1 and TRBJ2-5, is KAGVTQTPRYLIKTRGQQVTLSCSPISGHRSVSWYQQTPGQGLQFLFEYFSETQRNKGNFPGRFSGRQFSNSRSEMNVSTLELGDSALYLCASSFGDSPQETQYFGPGTRLLVL.

The chain combines TRBV20-1 with TRBJ2-3, with TRBD2 as a possible D gene (6 bases). The CDR3 has 13 residues. Germline V CDR1 and CDR2: DFQATT, SNEGSKA (reference sequence). The ends were cut back, 3 bases at V and 4 bases at J, with 11 bases in the middle. CDR3 region: CSASTWGADTQYF. In nucleotides, the CDR3 is TGCAGTGCTAGTACCTGGGGGGCAGATACGCAGTATTTT.

This clonotype was observed a handful of times. V and J are TRBV20-1 and TRBJ2-3; D unresolved. Germline V gives CDR1 DFQATT, CDR2 SNEGSKA (reference sequence). The length of the CDR3 is 13 residues. Trimming cost V 1 base and J 3 bases, with 8 bases left between them. Here the CDR3 DNA reads TGCAGTGCTAGAGGGGTAGCTACAGATACGCAGTATTTT. Protein sequence: CSARGVATDTQYF.

This clonotype has more than one count but fewer than ten. The chain links TRBV18 to TRBJ1-2, with D maybe TRBD1 (5 bases). The CDR3 contains 15 residues. V was shortened by 4 bases and J by 4 bases, with 16 bases between the two germline ends. The germline CDR1 and CDR2 sequences are KGHSH and LQKENI. The CDR3 is CASSQTGAPGYGYTF. Written as DNA, the CDR3 is TGTGCCAGCTCACAAACCGGGGCCCCCGGCTATGGCTACACCTTC.

The chain recombines TRBV7-3 with TRBJ2-1; 9 positions match TRBD2. The CDR3 length is 17 residues. Germline CDR1 SGHTA, CDR2 FQGTGA. The junction had 13 bases not matched to a gene; V was cut back by 5 bases and J by 5 bases. The CDR3 is CASSPTRGRGGHNEQFF. Written as DNA, the CDR3 is TGTGCCAGCAGCCCCACCCGGGGGCGGGGGGGCCACAATGAGCAGTTCTTC.

The chain has TRBV11-2 and TRBJ1-1; D ambiguous. CDR3 length equals 13 residues. The V and J ends lost 5 bases and 3 bases respectively, with 10 bases between them. Germline loops: CDR1 SGHAT, CDR2 FQNNGV. The CDR3 DNA is TGTGCCAGCAGCCCGGACGTGGACACTGAAGCTTTCTTT. Its protein is CASSPDVDTEAFF.

This clonotype was observed a handful of times. The chain combines TRBV12-3 or TRBV12-4 with TRBJ1-2, with 9 bases identical to TRBD1. V shed 8 bases and J 6 bases; nucleotides not matched to a gene: 4. The CDR3 loop spans 12 amino acids. CDR3 sequence (DNA): TGTGCCAGCGGACAGGGGAATCATGGCTACACCTTC. Translating gives CASGQGNHGYTF.

The V call is TRBV4-1, the J call TRBJ2-3; TRBD2 aligns across 12 bases. This CDR3 has 16 residues. Looked up from germline, CDR1 is MGHRA and CDR2 is YSYEKL. J lost 3 bases, V lost 5 bases, and 6 bases had no gene match. The CDR3 DNA sequence: TGCGCCAGCAGCTGGGCTAGCGGGAGGGCTACAGATACGCAGTATTTT. It specifies CASSWASGRATDTQYF.

There are a few counts of this clonotype. The V call is TRBV7-3, the J call TRBJ2-1, with 8 bases matching TRBD1. The J segment lost 10 bases and the V segment lost 5 bases, leaving 7 bases of the junction unmatched. Germline assignment: CDR1 SGHTA and CDR2 FQGTGA. The CDR3 length is 13 residues. CDR3 loop: CASSEGQGREQFF. The CDR3 nucleotides are TGTGCCAGCAGCGAAGGACAGGGTAGGGAGCAGTTCTTC.

The genes are TRBV9 and TRBJ2-5; D possibly corresponds to TRBD2 (6 bases). The V end lost 4 bases, the J end lost 5 bases, and 18 bases lay between the germline ends. CDR1 and CDR2 (germline): SGDLS, YYNGEE. CDR3 size: 15 residues. CDR3: CASSKGTVAGETQYF. For the CDR3, the DNA is TGTGCCAGCAGCAAGGGGACTGTCGCCGGGGAGACCCAGTACTTC.

The sample holds many counts of this clonotype. The rearrangement uses TRBV7-2 and TRBJ2-1; 7 nucleotides match TRBD1. This CDR3 is built from 15 residues. Germline V lookup: CDR1 SGHTA, CDR2 FQGNSA. V lost 4 bases, J lost 2 bases, and 5 bases stayed unmatched. CDR3: CASSSHGTAYNEQFF. Here the CDR3 DNA reads TGTGCCAGCAGCTCCCACGGGACAGCCTACAATGAGCAGTTCTTC.

This rearrangement joins TRBV10-3 to TRBJ2-5; D could derive from TRBD1 or TRBD2 (5 bases each). The CDR3 covers 12 residues. The V end lost 10 bases, the J end lost 2 bases, and 11 bases lay between the germline ends. Germline CDR1 ENHRY, CDR2 SYGVKD. In DNA form, the CDR3 reads TGTGCCACGGGACCGCAGCAAGAGACCCAGTACTTC. Translated, it gives CATGPQQETQYF.

This clonotype appeared a few times. The chain uses TRBV7-2 and TRBJ2-5; D is perhaps TRBD1 (6 bases). Looked up from germline, CDR1 is SGHTA and CDR2 is FQGNSA. The length of the CDR3 is 14 residues. The V gene lost 1 base and the J gene lost 3 bases, with 9 bases spanning the gap. CDR3 sequence: CASSLVWTEETQYF. The CDR3 coding sequence is TGTGCCAGCAGCTTAGTATGGACAGAAGAGACCCAGTACTTC.